Presented here are 14 T cell receptor beta chains from one specimen sequenced in a study of blood T cell repertoires in COVID-19. Profiling relied on immunoSEQ multiplex PCR, and the TCRdb table lists in-frame clones only, not all of them. The sample carries 300,000 to 350,000 clones, around 83% recorded once. Sequenced input: peripheral blood. The receptors were gathered from a man younger than 40 with active or convalescent COVID-19.

This rearrangement joins TRBV10-3 to TRBJ1-6, with 9 bases matching TRBD1. V lost 5 bases and J lost 7; bases outside the gene matches: 3. This CDR3 is built from 14 residues. Germline CDR1 ENHRY, CDR2 SYGVKD. Here the CDR3 reads CAISLDRGNSPLHF. In nucleotides, the CDR3 is TGTGCCATCAGTCTTGACAGGGGGAATTCACCCCTCCACTTT.

This clone has only a few counts. This chain uses TRBV5-1 with TRBJ1-5; D unresolved. The CDR3 sequence is 12 residues long. Germline CDR1 SGHRS, CDR2 YFSETQ. Trimming pared 0 bases from V and 7 bases from J, leaving 5 bases between. The CDR3 nucleotides are TGCGCCAGCAGCTTGGATCCGCAGCCCCAGCATTTT. This encodes CASSLDPQPQHF.

The chain recombines TRBV7-2 with TRBJ2-1, with 8 bases that match TRBD2. Germline V gene sequence: CDR1 SGHTA, CDR2 FQGNSA. The CDR3 is 15 residues long. The V gene end was trimmed by 5 bases and the J gene end by 0 bases; junction bases not matched to a gene: 3. The CDR3 reads CASSLLADSYNEQFF. The CDR3 region has the DNA TGTGCCAGCAGCCTACTAGCGGACTCCTACAATGAGCAGTTCTTC.

The chain recombines TRBV29-1 with TRBJ2-1, with 8 bases matching TRBD2. The germline CDR1 and CDR2 sequences are SQVTM and ANQGSEA. After removal of 0 bases from V and 0 bases from J, the junction contained 4 bases not matched to a gene. The CDR3 runs 16 residues. The CDR3 protein is CSVEDHSGSSYNEQFF. CDR3 bases: TGCAGCGTTGAAGATCACAGCGGGAGCTCCTACAATGAGCAGTTCTTC.

A word on this clone: Relative to the germline gene, one junction end is altered; a read error may explain this. This chain joins TRBV4-3 and TRBJ2-1; TRBD2 matches 13 bases. The CDR3 runs 16 residues. Germline values: CDR1 LGHNA, CDR2 YSLEER. The CDR3, as DNA: TGCGCCAGCAGCCCACTAGCGGGAGGGGGCCGAGCTAATTTGCTCTTC. It specifies CASSPLAGGGRANLLF.

This rearrangement joins TRBV7-2 to TRBJ2-2; a possible D gene is TRBD2 (6 bases). The CDR3 runs to 15 residues. CDR1 and CDR2 (germline): SGHTA, FQGNSA. V lost 1 base to trimming and J lost 8 bases, with 14 bases between them. As DNA, the CDR3 is TGTGCCAGCAGCTTAGACGGGTCTAGCGTTGGGGAGCTGTTTTTT. Encoded protein: CASSLDGSSVGELFF.

V usage is TRBV18 and J usage is TRBJ2-1, with a possible D match to TRBD2 (5 bases). The CDR3 spans 12 residues. Germline CDR1 reads KGHSH; CDR2 reads LQKENI. V was shortened by 6 bases and J by 9 bases, with 12 bases between the two germline ends. CDR3 amino acids: CASSPQAGEQFF. As DNA, the CDR3 is TGTGCCAGCTCTCCCCAGGCGGGTGAGCAGTTCTTC.

The CDR3 is CASSPSKGETQYF. The CDR3 DNA follows: TGTGCCAGCAGCCCGAGTAAGGGGGAGACCCAGTACTTC. The chain links TRBV7-3 to TRBJ2-5; TRBD1 might be the D (5 bases). This CDR3 contains 13 residues. The germline V and J ends were trimmed by 5 bases and 5 bases, with 12 bases remaining between them. CDR1 is SGHTA and CDR2 is FQGTGA in the germline V gene.

The chain carries TRBV7-9 and TRBJ2-3, with 7 bases aligning to TRBD2. V gave up 5 bases and J gave up 1 base; unmatched junction bases: 6. In germline, CDR1 is SEHNR, CDR2 FQNEAQ (reference sequence). The CDR3 is made up of 15 amino acids. CDR3 in amino acids: CASSLGGLGTDTQYF. DNA for the CDR3: TGTGCCAGCAGCCTCGGGGGGTTAGGCACAGATACGCAGTATTTT.

The rearrangement joins TRBV2 to TRBJ2-5; unclear D gene. The CDR3 loop spans 12 amino acids. Trimming stripped 4 bases from V and 1 base from J, with 4 bases between. CDR1 and CDR2 from the germline V gene are SNHLY and FYNNEI. The CDR3 is CASSGLQETQYF. As DNA, the CDR3 is TGTGCCAGCAGTGGACTCCAAGAGACCCAGTACTTC.

The V call is TRBV5-5, the J call TRBJ1-5; no firm D call. V shed 3 bases and J shed 9 bases, with 10 bases lying between them. Germline V gene data show CDR1 as SGHKS and CDR2 as YYEKEE (reference sequence). The CDR3 has 12 residues. CDR3 residues: CASSSGSGPQHF. CDR3 coding DNA: TGTGCCAGCAGCTCGGGTTCGGGGCCCCAGCATTTT.

The chain is built from TRBV24-1 and TRBJ2-3, with D maybe TRBD2 (5 bases). The CDR3 has 15 amino acids. Germline lookup yields CDR1 KGHDR and CDR2 SFDVKD. The V and J ends lost 0 bases and 2 bases respectively, with 8 bases between them. The CDR3 sequence is CATSDLEGFTDTQYF. CDR3 in DNA: TGTGCCACCAGTGATTTGGAGGGTTTCACAGATACGCAGTATTTT.

The gene calls are TRBV10-3 and TRBJ2-4; D might be TRBD1 (6 bases). Germline assignment: CDR1 ENHRY and CDR2 SYGVKD. The CDR3 consists of 12 residues. Trimming cost V 6 bases and J 7 bases, with 10 bases left between them. The CDR3 region has the DNA TGTGCCATCAGGGGGGCCGATAACATTCAGTACTTC. Its translation is CAIRGADNIQYF.

The CDR3 DNA sequence: TGTGCCAGCAGCTCACAGGGGGCGCGAGCCAAAAACATTCAGTACTTC. This gives the protein CASSSQGARAKNIQYF. This sequence joins TRBV7-8 and TRBJ2-4, with 9 bases fitting TRBD1. The germline gives CDR1 SGHVS, CDR2 FQNEAQ. The CDR3 runs to 16 residues. V was pared by 4 bases and J by 0 bases, with 4 bases of the junction left unmatched.